The text below deals with one T cell receptor beta chain. What it recognizes is unknown. At one end, the junction sequence differs from germline, possibly due to a read error. The method was immunoSEQ multiplex PCR; TCRdb's version includes in-frame clones alone and lacks a portion of them. The sample holds some 45,000 clones, around 81% seen once. The data derive from a study of lymphopenia after photon versus proton radiotherapy. From germline, CDR1 is MDHEN and CDR2 SYDVKM. The CDR3 covers 13 residues. Whole-study findings and limits: Under photons, naive T cells and diversity fell while effector/memory populations rose. After the lymphocyte nadir, photon-treated repertoires showed oligoclonal expansion, especially of CD8+ Temra cells. Larger post-nadir TCR diversity loss correlated inversely with survival in deceased patients.

The origin of this receptor is a woman in her 70s with pancreatic cancer. This rearrangement joins TRBV28 to TRBJ1-4; D uncertain. The material was peripheral blood, obtained from a patient treated with proton-based radiotherapy. CDR3 nucleotide sequence: TGTGCCAGCAGTTTATCTTGGGAGCGGTCTCTGGATTTT. Its translation is CASSLSWERSLDF.